A selection of T cell receptor beta chains follows, all from one sample in a study of high-grade serous ovarian cancer treatment subgroups. TCRdb's table, derived via immunoSEQ multiplex PCR, lists solely in-frame clones and lacks some. The sample yields about 4,800 clones, roughly 78% seen once. The sequenced sample was tumor tissue. The receptors here all came from a human donor with high-grade serous ovarian cancer. Both conserved end residues are trimmed from each CDR3.

j_gene: TRBJ2-5; v_gene: TRBV4-1; CDR3aa: ASSHRWTGGAEETQY
j_gene: TRBJ2-1; v_gene: TRBV4-2; CDR3aa: ASSQVLDISYNEQF
j_gene: TRBJ2-4; v_gene: TRBV9; CDR3aa: ASSVDGRERNIQY
j_gene: TRBJ1-1; v_gene: TRBV28; CDR3aa: ASSPMGLTNTEAF
j_gene: TRBJ1-2; v_gene: TRBV13; CDR3aa: ASSFYRGGYT
j_gene: TRBJ2-5; v_gene: TRBV7-9; CDR3aa: ASSLASRGQETQY
j_gene: TRBJ2-7; v_gene: TRBV7-2; CDR3aa: ASSSRRGYEQY
j_gene: TRBJ2-7; v_gene: TRBV12-1; CDR3aa: ASSFPPWAFGYEQY
j_gene: TRBJ2-3; v_gene: TRBV27; CDR3aa: ASSLRRSLTDTQY
j_gene: TRBJ2-6; v_gene: TRBV28; CDR3aa: ASSLWGSESSGANVLT
j_gene: TRBJ1-1; v_gene: TRBV30; CDR3aa: AWSPDRGRGTGAF
j_gene: TRBJ2-7; v_gene: TRBV2; CDR3aa: ASSLGYEQY
j_gene: TRBJ1-1; v_gene: TRBV7-2; CDR3aa: ASSHPLNTEAF
j_gene: TRBJ2-2; v_gene: TRBV28; CDR3aa: ASSPYSVTGELF
j_gene: TRBJ1-1; v_gene: TRBV7-9; CDR3aa: ASSETGGGDTEAF
j_gene: TRBJ2-1; v_gene: TRBV29-1; CDR3aa: SVPQNPYNEQF
j_gene: TRBJ2-1; v_gene: TRBV29-1; CDR3aa: SVSAGTSYNEQF
j_gene: TRBJ1-1; v_gene: TRBV19; CDR3aa: ASRYQSEAF